The rows below give T cell receptor beta chains drawn from one sample of a study of blood T cell repertoires in COVID-19. The protocol was immunoSEQ multiplex PCR, while the TCRdb copy is restricted to in-frame clones and leaves out a portion. The sample includes 450,000 or so clones, nearly 90% seen only once; the top ten take approximately 0.9%. The sample was peripheral blood. The receptors originated from a man younger than 35 with COVID-19, enrolled during active disease. Both conserved end residues are part of each CDR3. Each record gives: clone size, V gene, D gene, J gene, CDR3 protein, CDR3 DNA. A D gene is named only where the DNA matches it firmly. Clone size is shown for a subset of rows, as once, few, many or a class of expanded clone.

NA,TRBV12-3/TRBV12-4,TRBD1,TRBJ2-5,CASSLARGETQYF,TGTGCCAGCAGTTTGGCCAGGGGGGAGACCCAGTACTTC
NA,TRBV19,NA,TRBJ1-2,CASLRGPNYGYTF,TGTGCCAGTCTTCGAGGTCCCAACTATGGCTACACCTTC
once,TRBV2,TRBD1,TRBJ1-2,CASSPAGGQGAYGYTF,TGTGCCAGCAGTCCAGCCGGGGGACAGGGGGCATATGGCTACACCTTC
NA,TRBV24-1,TRBD2,TRBJ2-1,CATSDTGLAGNYNEQFF,TGTGCCACCAGTGACACAGGACTAGCGGGAAATTACAATGAGCAGTTCTTC
NA,TRBV6-5,NA,TRBJ2-2,CASRRANTGELFF,TGTGCCAGCCGGAGGGCGAACACCGGGGAGCTGTTTTTT
NA,TRBV2,NA,TRBJ1-1,CASSVGPDTEAFF,TGTGCCAGCAGTGTTGGCCCTGACACTGAAGCTTTCTTT
NA,TRBV3-1/TRBV3-2,TRBD2,TRBJ2-1,CASSQLAGEQFF,TGTGCCAGCAGCCAACTAGCGGGGGAGCAGTTCTTC
NA,TRBV27,NA,TRBJ2-1,CASSFTIKNEQFF,TGTGCCAGCAGTTTCACAATTAAGAATGAGCAGTTCTTC
NA,TRBV5-1,NA,TRBJ2-7,CASSLDVGGLYEQYF,TGCGCCAGCAGCTTGGATGTGGGCGGGCTCTACGAGCAGTACTTC
NA,TRBV3-1/TRBV3-2,TRBD2,TRBJ2-3,CASSQDWGAGVGTDTQYF,TGTGCCAGCAGCCAAGATTGGGGAGCGGGGGTTGGCACAGATACGCAGTATTTT
NA,TRBV5-4,NA,TRBJ2-1,CASSRWQGYNEQFF,TGTGCCAGCAGCCGATGGCAGGGGTACAATGAGCAGTTCTTC
NA,TRBV5-6,NA,TRBJ2-1,CAGSDSNNEQFF,TGTGCCGGATCCGACAGTAACAATGAGCAGTTCTTC
NA,TRBV27,NA,TRBJ2-5,CASSFGLLSETQYF,TGTGCCAGCAGTTTTGGTCTACTATCGGAGACCCAGTACTTC
few,TRBV29-1,TRBD2,TRBJ2-3,CSVGLATNTDTQYF,TGCAGCGTTGGACTAGCGACAAACACAGATACGCAGTATTTT
NA,TRBV14,NA,TRBJ2-7,CASSHQYEQYF,TGTGCCAGCAGCCATCAATACGAGCAGTACTTC
NA,TRBV5-4,NA,TRBJ2-5,CASSEDWGEETQYF,TGTGCCAGCAGCGAGGACTGGGGGGAAGAGACCCAGTACTTC
NA,TRBV5-4,TRBD2,TRBJ2-3,CASSLASGDTDTQYF,TGTGCCAGCAGCTTGGCTAGCGGAGACACAGATACGCAGTATTTT
NA,TRBV5-4,TRBD1,TRBJ2-5,CASNDQGAQETQYF,TGTGCCAGCAACGACCAGGGGGCCCAAGAGACCCAGTACTTC
NA,TRBV14,NA,TRBJ1-1,CASSQARGIGGTEAFF,TGTGCCAGCAGCCAAGCCAGGGGTATTGGTGGCACTGAAGCTTTCTTT
NA,TRBV5-4,NA,TRBJ2-7,CASSLRGINPYEQYF,TGTGCCAGCAGCTTGCGGGGGATTAATCCCTACGAGCAGTACTTC
NA,TRBV24-1,NA,TRBJ2-1,CATSDPGRSYNEQFF,TGTGCCACCAGTGATCCCGGGAGATCATACAATGAGCAGTTCTTC
NA,TRBV5-5,TRBD1,TRBJ1-5,CASSLALLTGKPQHF,TGTGCCAGCAGCTTGGCCCTATTGACAGGGAAGCCCCAGCATTTT
NA,TRBV7-2,TRBD2,TRBJ2-3,CASSLVSRGTPGTDTQYF,TGTGCCAGCAGCTTAGTCTCGCGGGGGACCCCAGGCACAGATACGCAGTATTTT
NA,TRBV14,NA,TRBJ2-7,CASSQVARVHEQYF,TGTGCCAGCAGCCAAGTAGCGAGGGTCCACGAGCAGTACTTC
NA,TRBV5-1,TRBD2,TRBJ2-1,CASSLVAGGSYNEQFF,TGCGCCAGCAGCTTGGTAGCGGGGGGTTCCTACAATGAGCAGTTCTTC
NA,TRBV2,TRBD1,TRBJ2-1,CASSQDQGGQGANEQFF,TGTGCCAGCAGTCAAGATCAAGGGGGACAGGGGGCTAATGAGCAGTTCTTC
NA,TRBV11-2,NA,TRBJ1-2,CATSTWAEGRSSPNYGYTF,TGTGCCACCTCAACCTGGGCGGAGGGGAGGAGCTCCCCTAACTATGGCTACACCTTC
NA,TRBV9,NA,TRBJ2-3,CASSVESPPTDTQYF,TGTGCCAGCAGCGTAGAGAGCCCCCCCACAGATACGCAGTATTTT